The 25 T cell receptor beta chains below all came from one sample that was sequenced in a study of T cell clonality in common variable immunodeficiency. Broader study findings: Common variable immunodeficiency TCR beta sequences reportedly had fewer deletions and N-nucleotide insertions.

These receptors lack a known antigen. Libraries were prepared by immunoSEQ multiplex PCR; TCRdb keeps only in-frame clonotypes and omits some of them. This repertoire holds more than 13,000 clones, and none appear only once. The source material was peripheral blood mononuclear cells. The receptors come from a human donor with common variable immunodeficiency.

In the case of this clone: Read coverage stops 3 residues before the CDR3 terminus; the germline J gene supplies the remainder. The rearrangement links TRBV2 to TRBJ2-2; 13 bases match TRBD2. The CDR3 runs to 14 residues. Germline assignment: CDR1 SNHLY and CDR2 FYNNEI. Trimming cost V 10 bases and J 9 bases; bases outside gene matches: 8. CDR3 protein: CATGTSGEGRELFF. Partial CDR3 DNA: TGTGCCACCGGGACTAGCGGGGAGGGCCGGGAG.

Points on this clone: The read finishes 3 residues shy of the CDR3 end, and the germline J gene is used to complete it. The chain combines TRBV7-3 with TRBJ2-1; perhaps TRBD1 as D (6 bases). This CDR3 comprises 15 residues. Germline V CDR1 and CDR2: SGHTA, FQGTGA. V lost 5 bases to trimming and J lost 0 bases, with 11 bases between them. This CDR3 is CASSVTGSSYNEQFF. The covered CDR3 bases are TGTGCCAGCAGCGTTACAGGGAGCTCCTACAATGAG.

To note about this clone: Sequencing ends 3 residues short of the CDR3 end; the germline J gene provides the rest. V and J are TRBV19 and TRBJ2-2; D gene ambiguous. This CDR3 is built from 12 residues. Germline values: CDR1 LNHDA, CDR2 SQIVND (reference sequence). V was trimmed by 4 bases and J by 6 bases, leaving 6 bases between them. CDR3 residues: CASSKAAGELFF. Partial CDR3 DNA: TGTGCCAGTAGTAAGGCAGCCGGGGAG.

There are a few counts of this clone. The missing CDR3 end, 3 residues past where the read stops, is filled in from the germline J gene. The chain uses TRBV19 and TRBJ1-2, with D possibly TRBD1 on 6 matching bases. V was trimmed by 3 bases and J by 4 bases, leaving 15 bases between them. The CDR3 sequence is 15 residues long. Germline lookup yields CDR1 LNHDA and CDR2 SQIVND (reference sequence). CDR3 DNA (partial): TGTGCCAGTAGTATCGGGACAAAGGGAAGCTATGGC. It translates to CASSIGTKGSYG. The complete CDR3 reads CASSIGTKGSYGYTF.

This clone occurred a few times. With the read ending 3 residues before the CDR3 end, the germline J gene is used to fill in that end. The chain uses TRBV7-9 and TRBJ2-7; 7 positions agree with TRBD1. J gave up 1 base and V 5 bases, and 5 bases lay outside the gene matches. Germline V CDR1 and CDR2: SEHNR, FQNEAQ (reference sequence). The CDR3 is 14 amino acids. The CDR3 spells CASSKRDRSYEQYF. CDR3 DNA (partial): TGTGCCAGCAGCAAACGGGACAGATCCTACGAG.

By frequency in the sample, this clone is medium-sized (0.01 to 0.1%). The missing CDR3 end, 3 residues past where the read stops, is filled in from the germline J gene. The chain employs TRBV20-1 and TRBJ2-7; 8 bases map to TRBD1. The CDR3 has 14 residues. Per the germline V gene, CDR1 is DFQATT and CDR2 is SNEGSKA (reference sequence). The V segment lost 5 bases and the J segment 2 bases; nucleotides outside the gene matches: 8. CDR3 DNA, as far as it was read: TGCAGTGCTCAACCCACAGGGGGACCCTACGAG. Residues: CSAQPTGGPYE. The full CDR3 is CSAQPTGGPYEQYF.

This clone occurred a few times. CDR3 DNA, as far as it was read: TGTGCCAGCAGCTCACTTAGCGGGGGGATCTACGAG. As protein: CASSSLSGGIYE. The entire CDR3 reads CASSSLSGGIYEQYF. The rearrangement uses TRBV7-6 and TRBJ2-7; TRBD2 aligns across 10 bases. With the read ending 3 residues before the CDR3 end, the germline J gene is used to fill in that end. Germline V lookup: CDR1 SGHVS, CDR2 FNYEAQ. The CDR3 has 15 amino acids. The ends lost 4 bases at V and 3 bases at J; junction bases unmatched: 6.

There are a few counts of this clone. The CDR3 end lies 3 residues beyond the end of the read and is filled in from the germline J gene. The chain carries TRBV7-9 and TRBJ2-3; the match to TRBD1 covers 8 bases. The CDR3 totals 14 residues. The V gene end was trimmed by 4 bases and the J gene end by 5 bases; junction bases not matched to a gene: 5. Germline V lookup: CDR1 SEHNR, CDR2 FQNEAQ (reference sequence). CDR3 DNA (partial): TGTGCCAGCAGCTCCAGGGGGCTCGAAGATACG. Its translation is CASSSRGLEDT. The entire CDR3 protein is CASSSRGLEDTQYF.

This clone was observed a few times. From the germline J gene comes the end of the CDR3, since the read stops 3 residues before it. The V gene is TRBV30, the J gene TRBJ2-7; TRBD1 aligns across 9 bases. The ends lost 1 base at V and 6 bases at J; junction bases unmatched: 4. Germline lookup yields CDR1 GTSNPN and CDR2 SVGIG (reference sequence). The length of the CDR3 is 13 residues. This CDR3 reads CAWSGTGASEQYF. Incomplete CDR3 DNA: TGTGCCTGGAGTGGGACAGGGGCTAGCGAG.

About this clone: Read data end 3 residues before the CDR3 end; the end is taken from the germline J gene. The chain links TRBV7-9 to TRBJ2-7, with a tentative D call TRBD1 (6 bases). V gave up 5 bases and J gave up 2 bases, with 10 bases separating them. This CDR3 comprises 13 residues. CDR1 and CDR2 from the germline V gene are SEHNR and FQNEAQ (reference sequence). The chain's CDR3 is CASSLGQPYEQYF. CDR3 bases read: TGTGCCAGCAGCCTCGGACAGCCCTACGAG.

This clone has only a few counts. With the read ending 3 residues before the CDR3 end, the germline J gene is used to fill in that end. This chain links TRBV7-2 with TRBJ2-1; 11 bases map to TRBD2. CDR1 SGHTA and CDR2 FQGNSA come from the germline V gene. After removal of 3 bases from V and 2 bases from J, the junction contained 0 bases not matched to a gene. This CDR3 is built from 15 residues. The CDR3 reads CASSFSGGAYNEQFF. The DNA read from the CDR3 is TGTGCCAGCAGCTTTAGCGGGGGGGCCTACAATGAG. Full variable domain (remainder filled in from reference TRBV7-2 and TRBJ2-1): GAGVSQSPSNKVTEKGKDVELRCDPISGHTALYWYRQSLGQGLEFLIYFQGNSAPDKSGLPSDRFSAERTGGSVSTLTIQRTQQEDSAVYLCASSFSGGAYNEQFFGPGTRLTVL.

As regards this clone: The read halts 3 residues ahead of the CDR3 end, with the missing end drawn from the germline J gene. J is TRBJ1-5 and V is TRBV19; 12 bases map to TRBD1. V trimming: 1 base; J trimming: 6 bases; junction bases outside the gene matches: 1. The CDR3 consists of 15 residues. Germline CDR1 is LNHDA and CDR2 is SQIVND (reference sequence). CDR3 DNA (partial): TGTGCCAGTAGTATAGGGGACAGGGGGCCTCAGCCC. Protein sequence: CASSIGDRGPQP. The full CDR3 reads CASSIGDRGPQPQHF.

On this clone: The CDR3 end lies 3 residues beyond the end of the read and is filled in from the germline J gene. The chain recombines TRBV7-9 with TRBJ2-3; 8 bases are a match to TRBD1. V shed 5 bases, J shed 2 bases, and the junction held 6 bases outside the gene matches. The germline CDR1 and CDR2 sequences are SEHNR and FQNEAQ (reference sequence). The CDR3 runs 15 residues. CDR3 DNA (partial): TGTGCCAGCAGCGCGAACAGGGGGAACACAGATACG. This encodes CASSANRGNTDT. The entire CDR3 protein reads CASSANRGNTDTQYF.

This clone was observed a few times. The observed sequence ends 3 residues before the CDR3 terminus, with the missing tail filled in from the germline J gene. The V and J genes are TRBV7-2 and TRBJ1-1, with TRBD1 identical over 8 bases. The CDR3 loop spans 15 amino acids. The germline V gene has CDR1 SGHTA and CDR2 FQGNSA. After removal of 3 bases from V and 3 bases from J, the junction contained 6 bases not matched to a gene. The sequenced part of the CDR3 DNA is TGTGCCAGCAGCTTTCGGACAGGGACTTACACTGAA. Its translation: CASSFRTGTYTE. The entire CDR3 is CASSFRTGTYTEAFF.

Points on this clone: The CDR3 extends 3 residues past the end of the read, so its final part is completed from the germline J gene. The chain carries TRBV18 and TRBJ2-1; 15 nucleotides match TRBD2. V lost 6 bases, J lost 5 bases, and 8 bases stayed unmatched. CDR3 length: 17 amino acids. Germline values: CDR1 KGHSH, CDR2 LQKENI. CDR3 amino acids: CASSGLAGGGDNNEQFF. The part of the CDR3 DNA that was read is TGTGCCAGCTCGGGACTAGCGGGGGGTGGGGATAACAATGAG.

On this clone: The CDR3 is cut off 3 residues early in the read; its end comes from the germline J gene. The genes are TRBV18 and TRBJ2-5; TRBD1 matches at 9 bases. Trimming at V came to 6 bases and at J to 2 bases, leaving 4 bases not matched to a gene. CDR3 length equals 14 residues. Per germline, CDR1 KGHSH and CDR2 LQKENI. The DNA read from the CDR3 is TGTGCCAGCTCGCAGGGACAGGGTCAAGAGACC. Amino acids: CASSQGQGQET. The entire CDR3 protein reads CASSQGQGQETQYF.

CDR3 protein: CASSRGEVNTGELFF. The part of the CDR3 DNA that was read is TGTGCCAGTAGCCGAGGGGAGGTTAACACCGGGGAG. This chain uses TRBV19 with TRBJ2-2, with D maybe TRBD2 (6 bases). Read coverage stops 3 residues before the CDR3 terminus; the germline J gene supplies the remainder. The V end was cut by 6 bases, the J end by 2 bases, with 13 bases between. This CDR3 region has 15 residues. Germline V gene sequence: CDR1 LNHDA, CDR2 SQIVND (reference sequence). Complete variable domain (other parts from reference TRBV19 and TRBJ2-2): DGGITQSPKYLFRKEGQNVTLSCEQNLNHDAMYWYRQDPGQGLRLIYYSQIVNDFQKGDIAEGYSVSREKKESFPLTVTSAQKNPTAFYLCASSRGEVNTGELFFGEGSRLTVL.

A few counts support this clone. The DNA ends 3 residues before the CDR3 does, and the rest of the CDR3 is filled in from the germline J gene. V and J are TRBV7-9 and TRBJ2-7; 9 positions match TRBD1. This CDR3 comprises 15 residues. Germline-derived CDR1 and CDR2 are SEHNR and FQNEAQ (reference sequence). V gave up 0 bases and J gave up 2 bases; unmatched junction bases: 2. This CDR3 reads CASSLARQGAYEQYF. The sequenced part of the CDR3 DNA is TGTGCCAGCAGCTTAGCCAGACAGGGGGCCTACGAG. The entire variable domain, with the rest obtained from reference TRBV7-9 and TRBJ2-7, is as follows: DTGVSQNPRHKITKRGQNVTFRCDPISEHNRLYWYRQTLGQGPEFLTYFQNEAQLEKSRLLSDRFSAERPKGSFSTLEIQRTEQGDSAMYLCASSLARQGAYEQYFGPGTRLTVT.

This clone was seen a handful of times. The sequenced CDR3 bases are TGTGCCAGCACCCGACAGGGCCAACAAGAGACC. It yields the protein CASTRQGQQET. The entire CDR3 sequence reads CASTRQGQQETQYF. The genes are TRBV2 and TRBJ2-5; TRBD1 matches at 7 bases. The read halts 3 residues ahead of the CDR3 end, with the missing end drawn from the germline J gene. This CDR3 region has 14 residues. With 7 bases clipped from V and 2 bases from J, the junction kept 7 bases outside the gene matches. The germline gives CDR1 SNHLY, CDR2 FYNNEI.

By proportion, this clone is medium-sized. The read ends 3 residues before the CDR3 terminus; that terminus is restored from the germline J gene. V usage is TRBV5-1 and J usage is TRBJ1-1; 8 nucleotides line up with TRBD1. From germline, CDR1 is SGHRS and CDR2 YFSETQ. Trimming removed 0 bases from V and 5 bases from J; junction bases left unmatched: 6. The CDR3 spans 15 residues. The CDR3 DNA, read in part, is TGCGCCAGCAGCTTGGACCAGGGGGCGAGGACTGAA. This translates into CASSLDQGARTE. The full CDR3 reads CASSLDQGARTEAFF. The variable domain in full, with the rest retrieved from reference TRBV5-1 and TRBJ1-1, is KAGVTQTPRYLIKTRGQQVTLSCSPISGHRSVSWYQQTPGQGLQFLFEYFSETQRNKGNFPGRFSGRQFSNSRSEMNVSTLELGDSALYLCASSLDQGARTEAFFGQGTRLTVV.

Note on this clone: The sequence runs out 3 residues before the end of the CDR3; the remainder is reconstructed from the germline J gene. This chain uses TRBV7-8 with TRBJ2-5; D might be TRBD1 (6 bases). Germline V gene lookup returns CDR1 SGHVS and CDR2 FQNEAQ. This CDR3 has 14 amino acids. V was pared by 7 bases and J by 5 bases, with 17 bases between. CDR3 DNA, as far as it was read: TGTGCCAGCACCACCAGGGGAGTTGGGGAGACC. Translated, it gives CASTTRGVGET. The CDR3 in its entirety is CASTTRGVGETQYF.

Remarks on this clone: Read sequence stops 3 residues before the CDR3 end, and the germline J gene provides the missing end. This rearrangement joins TRBV7-6 to TRBJ2-5; TRBD2 might be the D (6 bases). The germline V and J ends were trimmed by 5 bases and 3 bases, with 10 bases remaining between them. CDR3 length: 13 amino acids. Germline CDR1 and CDR2: SGHVS and FNYEAQ. The covered CDR3 bases are TGTGCCAGCAGCCCCCGCGGGGAAGAGACC. Translated: CASSPRGEET. The entire CDR3 protein is CASSPRGEETQYF. Full variable domain (missing parts from reference TRBV7-6 and TRBJ2-5): GAGVSQSPRYKVTKRGQDVALRCDPISGHVSLYWYRQALGQGPEFLTYFNYEAQQDKSGLPNDRFSAERPEGSISTLTIQRTEQRDSAMYRCASSPRGEETQYFGPGTRLLVL.

This clone was seen a handful of times. The missing CDR3 end, 3 residues past where the read stops, is filled in from the germline J gene. V gene TRBV18 combines with J gene TRBJ2-1; 7 bases align to TRBD1. The J segment lost 6 bases and the V segment lost 6 bases, leaving 8 bases of the junction unmatched. In germline, CDR1 is KGHSH, CDR2 LQKENI. The CDR3 totals 14 residues. CDR3 DNA, as far as it was read: TGTGCCAGCTCGGGACAGAGCACCATCAATGAG. This translates into CASSGQSTINE. The CDR3 reads in full as CASSGQSTINEQFF.

With regard to this clone: The read comes to an end 3 residues before the CDR3 does, leaving the germline J gene to fill in the end. V usage is TRBV7-9 and J usage is TRBJ2-1; TRBD1 matches 9 bases. The ends lost 8 bases at V and 0 bases at J; junction bases unmatched: 2. Germline CDR1 SEHNR, CDR2 FQNEAQ (reference sequence). The CDR3 length is 14 residues. This CDR3 reads CASRGQGSYNEQFF. The CDR3 bases that were read are TGTGCCAGCCGGGGACAGGGCTCCTACAATGAG.

There are a few counts of this clone. The missing CDR3 end, 3 residues past where the read stops, is filled in from the germline J gene. This rearrangement joins TRBV20-1 to TRBJ2-1; 8 bases fit TRBD2. This CDR3 has 14 residues. V lost 6 bases and J lost 9; bases outside the gene matches: 13. Looked up from germline, CDR1 is DFQATT and CDR2 is SNEGSKA (reference sequence). CDR3 region: CSASLAVRRAEQFF. The CDR3 DNA, read in part, is TGCAGTGCGTCACTAGCGGTGAGACGTGCTGAG.